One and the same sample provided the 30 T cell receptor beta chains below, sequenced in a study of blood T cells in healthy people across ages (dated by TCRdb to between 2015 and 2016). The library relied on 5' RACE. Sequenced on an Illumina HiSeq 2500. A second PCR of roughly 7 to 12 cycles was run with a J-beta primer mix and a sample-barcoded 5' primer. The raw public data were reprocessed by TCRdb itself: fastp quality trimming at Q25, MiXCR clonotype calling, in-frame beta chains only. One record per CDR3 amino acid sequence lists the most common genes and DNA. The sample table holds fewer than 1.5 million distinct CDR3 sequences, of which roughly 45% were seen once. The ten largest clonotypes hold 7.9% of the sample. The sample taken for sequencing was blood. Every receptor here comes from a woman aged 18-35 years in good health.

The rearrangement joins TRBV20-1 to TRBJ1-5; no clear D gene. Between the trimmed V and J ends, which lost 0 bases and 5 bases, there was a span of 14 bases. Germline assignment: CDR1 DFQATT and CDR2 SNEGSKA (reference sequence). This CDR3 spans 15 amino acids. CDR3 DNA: TGCAGTGCTAGAGATAGGTCCGCCACGGATCAGCCCCAGCATTTT. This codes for CSARDRSATDQPQHF.

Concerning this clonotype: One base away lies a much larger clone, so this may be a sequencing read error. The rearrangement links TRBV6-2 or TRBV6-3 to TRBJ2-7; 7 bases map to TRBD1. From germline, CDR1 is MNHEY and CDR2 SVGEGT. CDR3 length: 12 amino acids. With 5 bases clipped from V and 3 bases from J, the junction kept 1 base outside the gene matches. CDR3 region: CASSGQVYEQYF. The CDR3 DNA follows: TGTGCCAGCAGTGGACAGGTCTACGAGCAGTACTTC.

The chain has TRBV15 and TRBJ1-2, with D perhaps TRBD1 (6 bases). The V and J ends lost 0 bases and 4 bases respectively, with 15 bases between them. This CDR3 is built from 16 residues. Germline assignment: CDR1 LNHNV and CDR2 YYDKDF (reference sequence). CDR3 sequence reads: CATSREGTGFSYGYTF. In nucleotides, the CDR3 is TGTGCCACCAGCAGAGAGGGTACAGGGTTTAGCTATGGCTACACCTTC.

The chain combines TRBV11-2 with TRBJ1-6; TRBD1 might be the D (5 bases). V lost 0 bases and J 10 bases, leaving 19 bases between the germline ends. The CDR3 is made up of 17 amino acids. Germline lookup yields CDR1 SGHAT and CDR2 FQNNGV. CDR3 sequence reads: CASSLDPGRGSGSPLHF. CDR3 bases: TGTGCCAGCAGCTTAGATCCAGGACGGGGGTCGGGCTCACCCCTCCACTTT.

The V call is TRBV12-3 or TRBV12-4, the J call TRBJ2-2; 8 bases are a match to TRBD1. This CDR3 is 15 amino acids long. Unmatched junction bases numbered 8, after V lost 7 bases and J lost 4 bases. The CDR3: CASILDRVATGELFF. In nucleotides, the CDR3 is TGTGCCAGCATCTTGGACAGGGTGGCCACCGGGGAGCTGTTTTTT.

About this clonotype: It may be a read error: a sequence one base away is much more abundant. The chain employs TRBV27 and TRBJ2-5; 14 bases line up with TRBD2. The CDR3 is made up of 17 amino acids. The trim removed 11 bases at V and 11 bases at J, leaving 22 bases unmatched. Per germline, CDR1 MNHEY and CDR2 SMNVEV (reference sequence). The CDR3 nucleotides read TGTGCCGGAGAGACTAGCGGGGGGGCGGTGTCCTACAATGAGCAGTACTTC. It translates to CAGETSGGAVSYNEQYF.

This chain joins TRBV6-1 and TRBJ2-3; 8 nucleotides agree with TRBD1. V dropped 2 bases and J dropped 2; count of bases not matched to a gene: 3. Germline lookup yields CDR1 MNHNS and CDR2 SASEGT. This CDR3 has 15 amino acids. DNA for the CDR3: TGTGCCAGCAGTGAATCAGGGGGCATCACAGATACGCAGTATTTT. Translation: CASSESGGITDTQYF.

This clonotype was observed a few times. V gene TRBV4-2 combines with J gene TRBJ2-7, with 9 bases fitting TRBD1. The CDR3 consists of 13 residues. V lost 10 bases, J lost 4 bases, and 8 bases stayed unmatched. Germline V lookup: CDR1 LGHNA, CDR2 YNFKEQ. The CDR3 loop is CATRGTGSYEQYF. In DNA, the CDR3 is TGTGCCACCCGGGGGACAGGGTCTTACGAGCAGTACTTC.

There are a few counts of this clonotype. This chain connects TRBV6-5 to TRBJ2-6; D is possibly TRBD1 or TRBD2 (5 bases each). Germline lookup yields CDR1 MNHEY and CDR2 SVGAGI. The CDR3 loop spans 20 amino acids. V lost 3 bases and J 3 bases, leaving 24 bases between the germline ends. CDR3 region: CASSYSSAGTALYGANVLTF. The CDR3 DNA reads TGTGCCAGCAGTTATTCCAGCGCAGGGACCGCCTTATATGGGGCCAACGTCCTGACTTTC.

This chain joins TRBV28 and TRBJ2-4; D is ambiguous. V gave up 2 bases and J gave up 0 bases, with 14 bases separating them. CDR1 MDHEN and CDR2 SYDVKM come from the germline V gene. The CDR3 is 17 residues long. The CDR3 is CASSLPVGILAKNIQYF. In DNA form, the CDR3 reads TGTGCCAGCAGTTTACCGGTAGGGATACTAGCCAAAAACATTCAGTACTTC.

The CDR3 sequence is CASSQSLWGNTEAFF. CDR3 bases: TGTGCCAGCAGTCAGTCCCTATGGGGGAACACTGAAGCTTTCTTT. The genes are TRBV6-2 or TRBV6-3 and TRBJ1-1; no definite D call. The CDR3 spans 15 residues. Deletions cut 5 bases from V and 1 base from J, with 14 bases between. CDR1 MNHEY and CDR2 SVGEGT come from the germline V gene.

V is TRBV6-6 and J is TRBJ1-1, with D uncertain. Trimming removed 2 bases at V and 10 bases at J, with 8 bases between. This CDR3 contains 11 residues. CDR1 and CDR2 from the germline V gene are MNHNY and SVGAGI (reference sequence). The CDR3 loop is CASSYRPVAFF. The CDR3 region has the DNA TGTGCCAGCAGTTACCGGCCCGTAGCTTTCTTT.

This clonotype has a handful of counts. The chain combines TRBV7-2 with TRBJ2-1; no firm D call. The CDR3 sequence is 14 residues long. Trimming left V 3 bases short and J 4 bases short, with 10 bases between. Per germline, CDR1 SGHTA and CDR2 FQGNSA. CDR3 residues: CASSLGHTYNEQFF. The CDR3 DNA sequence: TGTGCCAGCAGCTTGGGCCACACGTACAATGAGCAGTTCTTC.

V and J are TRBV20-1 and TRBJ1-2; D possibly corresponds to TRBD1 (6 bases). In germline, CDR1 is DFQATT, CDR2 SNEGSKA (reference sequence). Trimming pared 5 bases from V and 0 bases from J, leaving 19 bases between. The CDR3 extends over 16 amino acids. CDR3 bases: TGCAGTGCTCCCCAGTTTGGTACAGGGACTAACTATGGCTACACCTTC. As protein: CSAPQFGTGTNYGYTF.

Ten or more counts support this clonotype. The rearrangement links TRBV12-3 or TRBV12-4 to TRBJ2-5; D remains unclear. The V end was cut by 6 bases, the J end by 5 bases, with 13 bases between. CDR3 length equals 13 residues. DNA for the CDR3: TGTGCCAGCAGCCGACCCAGTATTGAGACCCAGTACTTC. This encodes CASSRPSIETQYF.

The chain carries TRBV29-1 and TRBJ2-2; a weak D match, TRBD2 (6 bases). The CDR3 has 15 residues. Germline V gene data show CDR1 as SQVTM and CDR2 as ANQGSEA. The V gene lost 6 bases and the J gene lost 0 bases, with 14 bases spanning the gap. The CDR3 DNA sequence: TGCAGCGTAAATAGCCCTAGCGCGAACACCGGGGAGCTGTTTTTT. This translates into CSVNSPSANTGELFF.

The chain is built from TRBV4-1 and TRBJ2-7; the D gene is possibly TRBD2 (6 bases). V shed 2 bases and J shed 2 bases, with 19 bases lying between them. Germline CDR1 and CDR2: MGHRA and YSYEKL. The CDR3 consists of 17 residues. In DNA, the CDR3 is TGCGCCAGCAGCCAACACCCACTAGCCGAAATTGCCTACGAGCAGTACTTC. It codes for CASSQHPLAEIAYEQYF.

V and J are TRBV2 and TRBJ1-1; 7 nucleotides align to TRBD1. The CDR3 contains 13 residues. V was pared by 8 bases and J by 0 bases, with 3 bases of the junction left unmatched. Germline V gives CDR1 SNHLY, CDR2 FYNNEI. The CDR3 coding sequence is TGTGCCAGCTACAGGGGCATGAACACTGAAGCTTTCTTT. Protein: CASYRGMNTEAFF. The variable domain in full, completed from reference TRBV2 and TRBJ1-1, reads EPEVTQTPSHQVTQMGQEVILRCVPISNHLYFYWYRQILGQKVEFLVSFYNNEISEKSEIFDDQFSVERPDGSNFTLKIRSTKLEDSAMYFCASYRGMNTEAFFGQGTRLTVV.

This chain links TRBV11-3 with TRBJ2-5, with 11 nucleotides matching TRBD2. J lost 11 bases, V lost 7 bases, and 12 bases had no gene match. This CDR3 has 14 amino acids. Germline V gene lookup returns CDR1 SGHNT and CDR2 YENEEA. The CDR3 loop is CASKLTSGSYEQYF. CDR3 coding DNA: TGTGCCAGCAAGTTAACTAGCGGGAGCTATGAGCAGTACTTC.

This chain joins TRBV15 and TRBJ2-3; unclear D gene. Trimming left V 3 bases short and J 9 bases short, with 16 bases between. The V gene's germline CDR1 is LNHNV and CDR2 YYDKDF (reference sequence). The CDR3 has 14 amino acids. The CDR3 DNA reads TGTGCCACCAGCAGGACGCTCGAACAACGCACGCAGTATTTT. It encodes CATSRTLEQRTQYF.

As DNA, the CDR3 is TGTGCCAGCAGTTTAAGAATCACGTATACGCAGTATTTT. Translating gives CASSLRITYTQYF. This chain connects TRBV27 to TRBJ2-3; D is undetermined. Germline V gene data show CDR1 as MNHEY and CDR2 as SMNVEV (reference sequence). This CDR3 has 13 amino acids. Trimming pared 2 bases from V and 7 bases from J, leaving 10 bases between.

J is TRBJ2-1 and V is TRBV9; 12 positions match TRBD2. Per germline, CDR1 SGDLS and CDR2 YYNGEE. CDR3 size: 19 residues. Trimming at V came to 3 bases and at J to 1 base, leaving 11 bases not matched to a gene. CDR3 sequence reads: CASSDTSGGLRGSYNEQFF. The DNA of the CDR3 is TGTGCCAGCAGCGATACTAGCGGGGGGTTGAGAGGGTCCTACAATGAGCAGTTCTTC.

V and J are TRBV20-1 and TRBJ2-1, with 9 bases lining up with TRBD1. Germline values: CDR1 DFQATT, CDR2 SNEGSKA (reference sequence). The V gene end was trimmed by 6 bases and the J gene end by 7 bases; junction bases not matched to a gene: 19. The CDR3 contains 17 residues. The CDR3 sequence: CSAFYRGRRLMGNEQFF. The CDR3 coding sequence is TGCAGTGCGTTCTACAGGGGGCGCAGGTTGATGGGGAATGAGCAGTTCTTC.

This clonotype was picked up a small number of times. CDR3 in amino acids: CASSLTTGVGIGYTF. The DNA for the CDR3 is TGCGCCAGCAGCTTAACCACAGGCGTGGGCATCGGCTACACCTTC. The genes are TRBV5-1 and TRBJ1-2; the D gene is possibly TRBD1 (5 bases). Trimming pared 2 bases from V and 8 bases from J, leaving 19 bases between. This CDR3 comprises 15 residues. Germline loops: CDR1 SGHRS, CDR2 YFSETQ.

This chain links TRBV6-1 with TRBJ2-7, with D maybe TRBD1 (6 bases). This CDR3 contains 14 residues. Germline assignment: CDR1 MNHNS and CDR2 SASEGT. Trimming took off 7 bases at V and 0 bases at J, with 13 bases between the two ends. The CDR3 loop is CASTQGQSSYEQYF. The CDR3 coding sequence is TGTGCCAGCACTCAAGGACAGAGCTCCTACGAGCAGTACTTC.

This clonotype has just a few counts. DNA for the CDR3: TGCGCCAGCAGCCAAGCGGGGCCCACAGATACGCAGTATTTT. It specifies CASSQAGPTDTQYF. The V and J genes are TRBV10-1 and TRBJ2-3; 7 bases align to TRBD2. Germline assignment: CDR1 WNHNN and CDR2 SYGVQD (reference sequence). Trimming cost V 6 bases and J 2 bases; bases outside gene matches: 5. This CDR3 region has 14 residues.

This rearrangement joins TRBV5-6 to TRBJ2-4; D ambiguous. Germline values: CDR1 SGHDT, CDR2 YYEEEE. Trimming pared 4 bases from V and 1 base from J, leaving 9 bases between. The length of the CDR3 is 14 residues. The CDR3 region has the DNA TGTGCCAGCAGCCGGCCTGGCGCCAAAAACATTCAGTACTTC. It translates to CASSRPGAKNIQYF.

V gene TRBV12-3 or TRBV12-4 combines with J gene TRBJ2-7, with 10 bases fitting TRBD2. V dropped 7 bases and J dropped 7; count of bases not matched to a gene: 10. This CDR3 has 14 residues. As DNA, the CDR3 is TGTGCCAGCACGGAGACTAGCGGGTCCTGTGAGCAGTACTTC. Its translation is CASTETSGSCEQYF.

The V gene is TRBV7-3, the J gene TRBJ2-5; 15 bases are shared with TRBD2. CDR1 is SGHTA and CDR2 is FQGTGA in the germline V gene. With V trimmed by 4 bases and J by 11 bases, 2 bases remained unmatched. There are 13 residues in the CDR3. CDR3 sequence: CASSSGLAGGQYF. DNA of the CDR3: TGTGCCAGCAGCTCAGGACTAGCGGGGGGGCAGTACTTC.

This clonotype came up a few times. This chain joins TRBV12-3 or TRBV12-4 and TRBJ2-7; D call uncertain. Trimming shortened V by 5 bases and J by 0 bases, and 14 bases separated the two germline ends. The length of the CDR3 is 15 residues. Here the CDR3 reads CASSLLQRASYEQYF. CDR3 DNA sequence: TGTGCCAGCAGTCTCCTCCAACGGGCCTCCTACGAGCAGTACTTC.